These 27 T cell receptor beta chains were sequenced from one sample in a study of cytomegalovirus exposure and HLA in healthy donors (dated by TCRdb to between 2016 and 2019). Library construction relied on the immunoSEQ multiplex PCR assay. For the multiplex PCR, a mixture combining 60 forward primers for TCR Vbeta segments and 13 reverse primers for TCR Jbeta segments was used. As stored in TCRdb, this immuneACCESS dataset retains in-frame rearrangements with V and J assigned. A fraction of the clones does not appear; measured against another copy, unresolved V genes explain less than half of the discrepancy, and the remainder lacks a known reason. The sample table contains 150,000 to 200,000 clones; only one count was recorded for roughly 73% of them. The top ten clonotypes cover about 8% of the sample. Sequenced sample: PBMCs. All receptors come from a woman aged 40-49 years in good health and CMV-seropositive.

The J gene is TRBJ1-1, the V gene TRBV19; a weak D match, TRBD1 (5 bases). CDR3 size: 13 residues. Trimming pared 5 bases from V and 3 bases from J, leaving 10 bases between. From germline, CDR1 is LNHDA and CDR2 SQIVND (reference sequence). CDR3 nucleotides: TGTGCCAGTAGTCCCCAGGGTCACACTGAAGCTTTCTTT. Translated, it gives CASSPQGHTEAFF.

The chain recombines TRBV7-2 with TRBJ2-1; unclear D gene. V lost 5 bases and J 8 bases, leaving 19 bases between the germline ends. The CDR3 contains 15 residues. Germline V gene data show CDR1 as SGHTA and CDR2 as FQGNSA. The CDR3 region is CASSRAGVQHDEQFF. The CDR3 DNA follows: TGTGCCAGCAGCCGCGCCGGAGTCCAGCACGATGAGCAGTTCTTC. Drawing the rest from reference TRBV7-2 and TRBJ2-1, the complete variable domain is GAGVSQSPSNKVTEKGKDVELRCDPISGHTALYWYRQSLGQGLEFLIYFQGNSAPDKSGLPSDRFSAERTGGSVSTLTIQRTQQEDSAVYLCASSRAGVQHDEQFFGPGTRLTVL.

The chain links TRBV15 to TRBJ2-5; 8 bases map to TRBD1. J lost 5 bases, V lost 2 bases, and 4 bases had no gene match. From germline, CDR1 is LNHNV and CDR2 YYDKDF (reference sequence). This CDR3 is built from 14 residues. The CDR3 sequence: CATSRQGAPETQYF. The DNA of the CDR3 is TGTGCCACCAGCAGACAGGGGGCGCCGGAGACCCAGTACTTC.

CDR3 in DNA: TGTGCCAGCAGTGAAGGACTAGCGGTCTACAATGAGCAGTTCTTC. It yields the protein CASSEGLAVYNEQFF. The rearrangement joins TRBV6-1 to TRBJ2-1, with 9 positions matching TRBD2. The CDR3 runs to 15 residues. Germline V gives CDR1 MNHNS, CDR2 SASEGT. The junction had 1 base not matched to a gene; V was cut back by 1 base and J by 3 bases.

This clone was recorded once. The V and J genes are TRBV10-1 and TRBJ1-3; weak D call: TRBD1 (5 bases). Germline V lookup: CDR1 WNHNN, CDR2 SYGVQD (reference sequence). V lost 10 bases to trimming and J lost 0 bases, with 16 bases between them. The CDR3 runs to 15 residues. The CDR3 DNA reads as TGCGCCACCCTGACAGCCTTTTACTCTGGAAACACCATATATTTT. This gives the protein CATLTAFYSGNTIYF.

This clone came up a few times. This chain links TRBV19 with TRBJ1-2; tentatively, D is TRBD1 (6 bases). Germline CDR1 LNHDA, CDR2 SQIVND (reference sequence). V lost 4 bases to trimming and J lost 4 bases, with 13 bases between them. The CDR3 is made up of 14 amino acids. CDR3 sequence (DNA): TGTGCCAGTAGTAGATCTCGGACAGCCTATGGCTACACCTTC. Its translation is CASSRSRTAYGYTF.

V usage is TRBV11-3 and J usage is TRBJ2-5; 13 positions agree with TRBD2. CDR1 is SGHNT, CDR2 YENEEA, per germline. This CDR3 is built from 15 residues. The ends lost 6 bases at V and 3 bases at J; junction bases unmatched: 4. The CDR3 sequence: CASSHTSGREETQYF. CDR3 bases: TGTGCCAGCAGTCATACTAGCGGGAGGGAAGAGACCCAGTACTTC. The whole variable domain, filled in from reference TRBV11-3 and TRBJ2-5, reads EAGVVQSPRYKIIEKKQPVAFWCNPISGHNTLYWYLQNLGQGPELLIRYENEEAVDDSQLPKDRFSAERLKGVDSTLKIQPAELGDSAVYLCASSHTSGREETQYFGPGTRLLVL.

This chain links TRBV27 with TRBJ1-1; 7 nucleotides align to TRBD1. Germline V CDR1 and CDR2: MNHEY, SMNVEV (reference sequence). The junction had 0 bases not matched to a gene; V was cut back by 4 bases and J by 1 base. The length of the CDR3 is 13 residues. CDR3 DNA sequence: TGTGCCAGCAGTTACAGGGGGAACACTGAAGCTTTCTTT. Protein: CASSYRGNTEAFF.

The chain couples TRBV6-1 to TRBJ2-5, with 9 bases fitting TRBD2. The CDR3 has 19 residues. Germline assignment: CDR1 MNHNS and CDR2 SASEGT. V lost 0 bases and J lost 4; bases outside the gene matches: 15. This CDR3 is CASSEAGWASGILSETQYF. CDR3 nucleotide sequence: TGTGCCAGCAGTGAAGCAGGGTGGGCTAGCGGGATCTTGTCAGAGACCCAGTACTTC.

The chain combines TRBV29-1 with TRBJ2-2, with 7 bases identical to TRBD1. V dropped 1 base and J dropped 0; count of bases not matched to a gene: 8. This CDR3 contains 17 residues. The germline V gene has CDR1 SQVTM and CDR2 ANQGSEA. For the CDR3, the DNA is TGCAGCGTTGAAGTCCCGGGGACAGCCACGAACACCGGGGAGCTGTTTTTT. Translating gives CSVEVPGTATNTGELFF.

The chain combines TRBV6-1 with TRBJ2-1; 8 nucleotides match TRBD2. This CDR3 region has 14 residues. Unmatched junction bases numbered 7, after V lost 4 bases and J lost 8 bases. Per germline, CDR1 MNHNS and CDR2 SASEGT. CDR3 sequence (DNA): TGTGCCAGCAGTGGGACTAGCATCGTCCATGAGCAGTTCTTC. Translation: CASSGTSIVHEQFF.

This CDR3 reads CASSLGGHSEQFF. DNA of the CDR3: TGTGCCAGCAGCTTAGGGGGACATTCCGAGCAGTTCTTC. V is TRBV7-3 and J is TRBJ2-1, with a tentative D call TRBD1 (6 bases). The germline gives CDR1 SGHTA, CDR2 FQGTGA. This CDR3 is built from 13 residues. Trimming removed 2 bases from V and 10 bases from J, with 12 bases in between. Supplemented by reference TRBV7-3 and TRBJ2-1, the full variable domain reads GAGVSQTPSNKVTEKGKYVELRCDPISGHTALYWYRQSLGQGPEFLIYFQGTGAADDSGLPNDRFFAVRPEGSVSTLKIQRTERGDSAVYLCASSLGGHSEQFFGPGTRLTVL.

V is TRBV6-1 and J is TRBJ1-5; 7 nucleotides agree with TRBD1. V lost 6 bases to trimming and J lost 6 bases; unmatched junction nucleotides: 11. The CDR3 consists of 15 residues. Germline values: CDR1 MNHNS, CDR2 SASEGT. The CDR3 spells CASSASEGAFQPQHF. For the CDR3, the DNA is TGTGCCAGCAGCGCTTCGGAGGGGGCGTTTCAGCCCCAGCATTTT.

This clone came up many times. V gene TRBV5-6 combines with J gene TRBJ2-7; 10 nucleotides line up with TRBD1. The V segment lost 4 bases and the J segment 1 base; nucleotides outside the gene matches: 5. The germline gives CDR1 SGHDT, CDR2 YYEEEE. The CDR3 has 15 amino acids. Here the CDR3 reads CASSPWDRGSYEQYF. DNA for the CDR3: TGTGCCAGCAGCCCCTGGGACAGGGGATCCTACGAGCAGTACTTC.

The chain recombines TRBV2 with TRBJ1-1, with 10 nucleotides matching TRBD1. V was clipped by 4 bases and J by 1 base; unmatched bases: 3. In germline, CDR1 is SNHLY, CDR2 FYNNEI. The CDR3 loop spans 15 amino acids. The CDR3 nucleotides are TGTGCCAGCAGTGGACAGGGGGCCTCGAACACTGAAGCTTTCTTT. This encodes CASSGQGASNTEAFF.

This chain uses TRBV6-1 with TRBJ2-7; D might be TRBD2 (6 bases). Per the germline V gene, CDR1 is MNHNS and CDR2 is SASEGT. V was pared by 4 bases and J by 3 bases, with 16 bases between. The CDR3 is 15 residues long. The CDR3 region is CASSGAGTGDYEQYF. The CDR3 DNA follows: TGTGCCAGCAGTGGGGCAGGGACTGGGGACTACGAGCAGTACTTC.

This rearrangement joins TRBV2 to TRBJ2-2, with 7 bases that match TRBD1. The CDR3 covers 14 residues. Per germline, CDR1 SNHLY and CDR2 FYNNEI. The V and J ends lost 6 bases and 6 bases, in that order; junction bases with no gene match: 7. The CDR3 nucleotides read TGTGCCAGCAGAAAGACAGGGCAACCCGGGGAGCTGTTTTTT. This translates into CASRKTGQPGELFF. The full variable domain, rest sourced from reference TRBV2 and TRBJ2-2, is EPEVTQTPSHQVTQMGQEVILRCVPISNHLYFYWYRQILGQKVEFLVSFYNNEISEKSEIFDDQFSVERPDGSNFTLKIRSTKLEDSAMYFCASRKTGQPGELFFGEGSRLTVL.

The chain links TRBV28 to TRBJ2-1; TRBD2 matches 8 bases. Germline lookup yields CDR1 MDHEN and CDR2 SYDVKM. CDR3 length: 16 amino acids. Unmatched junction bases numbered 16, after V lost 5 bases and J lost 10 bases. The CDR3 loop reads CASSRPGTSRIEEQFF. In DNA form, the CDR3 reads TGTGCCAGCAGTCGACCCGGGACTAGTAGGATAGAAGAGCAGTTCTTC. Together with reference TRBV28 and TRBJ2-1, the CDR3 gives the full variable domain: DVKVTQSSRYLVKRTGEKVFLECVQDMDHENMFWYRQDPGLGLRLIYFSYDVKMKEKGDIPEGYSVSREKKERFSLILESASTNQTSMYLCASSRPGTSRIEEQFFGPGTRLTVL.

The chain has TRBV9 and TRBJ2-1, with D perhaps TRBD2 (6 bases). The germline V and J ends were trimmed by 1 base and 6 bases, with 8 bases remaining between them. The CDR3 runs 13 residues. Germline CDR1 is SGDLS and CDR2 is YYNGEE. CDR3 protein: CASSVTSSNEQFF. CDR3 DNA sequence: TGTGCCAGCAGCGTAACTAGCAGCAATGAGCAGTTCTTC.

The genes are TRBV28 and TRBJ2-7, with a possible D match to TRBD1 (5 bases). The CDR3 contains 12 residues. CDR1 MDHEN and CDR2 SYDVKM come from the germline V gene. V was pared by 1 base and J by 12 bases, with 13 bases between. The CDR3 loop is CASSLSTGGLYF. The CDR3 DNA follows: TGTGCCAGCAGTTTATCCACAGGCGGTCTGTACTTC.

This chain connects TRBV9 to TRBJ2-1; a possible D gene is TRBD2 (5 bases). Per the germline V gene, CDR1 is SGDLS and CDR2 is YYNGEE. Trimming took 2 bases from V and 3 from J, leaving 12 bases between them. CDR3 length equals 15 residues. CDR3 nucleotide sequence: TGTGCCAGCAGCGTCGTAGCGAACGGCTACAATGAGCAGTTCTTC. It codes for CASSVVANGYNEQFF. The full variable domain, rest sourced from reference TRBV9 and TRBJ2-1, is DSGVTQTPKHLITATGQRVTLRCSPRSGDLSVYWYQQSLDQGLQFLIQYYNGEERAKGNILERFSAQQFPDLHSELNLSSLELGDSALYFCASSVVANGYNEQFFGPGTRLTVL.

The chain couples TRBV19 to TRBJ1-2; 10 nucleotides agree with TRBD1. Germline CDR1 and CDR2: LNHDA and SQIVND (reference sequence). The ends lost 3 bases at V and 2 bases at J; junction bases unmatched: 3. The CDR3 has 15 amino acids. The CDR3: CASSILTGGNYGYTF. The CDR3, as DNA: TGTGCCAGTAGTATTCTGACAGGGGGCAACTATGGCTACACCTTC.

About this clone itself: An end of the junction does not agree with germline; a read error may underlie this. The chain carries TRBV5-1 and TRBJ2-7; 10 bases match TRBD2. Germline loops: CDR1 SGHRS, CDR2 YFSETQ. The CDR3 has 14 amino acids. The CDR3 loop is CASSLSGGGYEQHF. CDR3 nucleotides: TGCGCCAGCAGCTTGAGCGGGGGGGGCTACGAGCAGCACTTC.

V is TRBV30 and J is TRBJ1-2, with 8 bases aligning to TRBD1. This CDR3 contains 11 residues. CDR1 GTSNPN and CDR2 SVGIG come from the germline V gene (reference sequence). Losses at the gene ends were 8 bases for V and 8 bases for J; bases not matched to a gene: 7. For the CDR3, the DNA is TGTGCCGGGGGACAGGTATACGGCTACACCTTC. Protein sequence: CAGGQVYGYTF.

The chain joins TRBV20-1 to TRBJ2-2; D ambiguous. The CDR3 consists of 11 residues. Trimming stripped 6 bases from V and 8 bases from J, with 10 bases between. Per germline, CDR1 DFQATT and CDR2 SNEGSKA (reference sequence). For the CDR3, the DNA is TGCAGTGCCCGATCCCGGGGGGAGCTGTTTTTT. Its translation: CSARSRGELFF.

A few counts support this clone. The genes are TRBV19 and TRBJ2-1, with D maybe TRBD2 (6 bases). The CDR3 is 17 residues long. Germline CDR1 and CDR2: LNHDA and SQIVND (reference sequence). V gave up 6 bases and J gave up 6 bases, with 24 bases separating them. The DNA for the CDR3 is TGTGCCAGTAGCGAGGAGCGCGGGGACTGGGCCCTCAATGAGCAGTTCTTC. As protein: CASSEERGDWALNEQFF.

The chain recombines TRBV5-1 with TRBJ2-3; 7 bases match TRBD1. Trimming took 3 bases from V and 5 from J; bases not matched to a gene: 6. The CDR3 is made up of 14 amino acids. Per germline, CDR1 SGHRS and CDR2 YFSETQ. The CDR3 spells CASSSGQVLDTQYF. The CDR3 DNA follows: TGCGCCAGCAGCTCTGGACAGGTCTTAGATACGCAGTATTTT.